What follows is one T cell receptor beta chain and its context. Trimming took off 7 bases at V and 9 bases at J, with 10 bases between the two ends. The CDR3 runs 12 residues. Looked up from germline, CDR1 is LNHDA and CDR2 is SQIVND (reference sequence). The sample comes from a study of blood T cells in healthy people across ages. A J-beta primer mix and a sample-barcoded 5' primer were used in a second PCR of roughly 6 to 11 cycles. Through a template-switch adaptor with 12 random nucleotides, each cDNA molecule received a tag. TCRdb processed the 5' RACE reads anew with MiXCR; each CDR3 protein has one entry. Among approximately 800,000 distinct CDR3 sequences listed, roughly 25% were seen once. Those donating, healthy Caucasian individuals from Russia, were aged 6 to 90. The data also belong to a second study, concerning T cells of mothers and their children. As that study records: A few healthy Caucasian mothers and their six children donated. The authors used all extracted RNA for cDNA synthesis, at approximately 1.5 ug per 15 ul.

The sequence derives from a boy aged 5-17 years in good health. The chain uses TRBV19 and TRBJ1-6, with TRBD1 as a possible D gene (6 bases). The source material was blood. CDR3 loop: CASNREGSPLHF. DNA for the CDR3: TGTGCCAGTAACAGGGAAGGTTCACCCCTCCACTTT.